The rows below give T cell receptor beta chains drawn from one sample of a study of shared clonotypes between healthy human individuals. Measured with immunoSEQ multiplex PCR; TCRdb has only the in-frame clones, and not every one. Of about 2.4 million clones listed, roughly 93% are singletons. The specimen was naive CD4+ T cells from PBMCs. Source of these receptors: a man younger than 30 in good health. Some clones in this sample may be carry-over from other donors' samples. Each CDR3 is given with its conserved first and last residue. Clone size is stated in some rows and not others, as once, few, many or a class when expanded.

V gene	J gene	clone size	CDR3 protein
TRBV21-1	TRBJ1-5	NA	CASSTGTGGNQPQHF
TRBV18	TRBJ2-3	NA	CASSPVDRPTHTDTQYF
TRBV30	TRBJ2-3	NA	CAWRGSDTQYF
TRBV2	TRBJ2-3	NA	CASNSAPLGTDTQYF
TRBV29-1	TRBJ2-6	NA	CSVVQGLTSGANVLTF
TRBV7-2	TRBJ2-7	NA	CASSLAVAQGQYF
TRBV28	TRBJ2-3	NA	CASSFSAGTSSTDTQYF
TRBV5-4	TRBJ2-7	NA	CASSPGTLLGLEQYF
TRBV5-1	TRBJ2-6	NA	CASSTLDPGANVLTF
TRBV28	TRBJ2-5	once	CASAQGGKETQYF